This T cell receptor beta chain was observed in a study of cytomegalovirus exposure and HLA in healthy donors. Trimming at V came to 4 bases and at J to 7 bases, leaving 11 bases not matched to a gene. Germline values: CDR1 LGHNA, CDR2 YNFKEQ. CDR3 length: 16 amino acids. This clone showed up just a few times. PCR primers comprised 60 Vbeta and 13 Jbeta primers. The data were produced by immunoSEQ multiplex PCR, yet TCRdb's version contains in-frame clones alone and is incomplete. Of roughly 200,000 clones listed, 80% to 85% were seen once; the top ten hold 0.71%. The specimen sequenced was PBMCs. The sequence was collected from a boy aged 2 to 9 in good health and CMV-seronegative. The V and J genes are TRBV4-2 and TRBJ2-1, with 9 bases matching TRBD1. The CDR3 bases are TGTGCCAGCAGCCTGGGGGACAGGGAGTTGGATAATGAGCAGTTCTTC. Translated: CASSLGDRELDNEQFF.